This T cell receptor beta chain originates from a study of vaccination and CD4 T cells after COVID-19 (dated by TCRdb to between 2021 and 2022). Broadly, across the study: The convalescent cohort included six males and four females, with two Hispanic individuals, seven Caucasians, two Asians and one multiracial person. Control cultures received a CEFX viral epitope pool as the positive control, an HIV-1 Nef peptide pool as the negative control, or no peptide. Post-COVID blood samples from convalescent patients were collected a median of roughly 100 days after diagnosis, with a range of 35 to 161 days. In around nine COVID-19 convalescent patients and a handful of infection-naive healthy vaccine recipients, the spike-specific CD4+ TCR repertoire before mRNA vaccination was compared with the repertoire after mRNA vaccination. The time from the second vaccine dose to post-vaccine blood sampling had a median of around 72 days and ranged from roughly 13 to 241 days. Each participant got two doses of either the Pfizer-BioNTech BNT162b2 vaccine (n=8) or the Moderna mRNA-1273 vaccine (n=2). The cultures were stimulated with overlapping spike peptide pools from SARS-CoV-2 and from the common cold coronaviruses HCoV-NL63, HCoV-OC43 and HCoV-229E.

The library relied on PCR. TCR sequencing of DNA from cultured CD4+ T cells used the Oncomine TCR Beta short-read assay at the Johns Hopkins FTIC core. The QIAamp micro DNA kit was used to extract genomic DNA from the cultured CD4+ T cells. Oncomine TCR Beta libraries from cultured CD4+ T cells were pooled using unique dual indexes and sequenced on an Illumina iSeq 100. The authors' analysis ran thus. Non-productive sequences were removed, and CDR3s not starting with C, not ending with F or W, or shorter than 7 amino acids were discarded. The MANAFEST web application was used to identify antigen-specific clonotypes by comparing peptide-stimulated wells against reference wells and other culture wells. An FDR below 0.05, an odds ratio above 5, and a productive frequency above 0.1% in at least two of three replicate wells were required for clones to be considered positive. Clonotypes that were significantly expanded in both SARS-CoV-2 spike wells and at least one common cold coronavirus spike condition were defined as cross-reactive. CDR3 homology was assessed with Levenshtein distances (stringdist) and unrooted phylogenetic trees (ape) in R version 3.6.1. TCRdb trimmed the raw reads at Q25, called clones with MiXCR and kept productive beta chains. Each entry merges the rows of one CDR3 protein and shows their most common DNA and genes. TCRdb assigned the V and J calls; the authors' analysis was not used. Recorded for this sample are approximately 13,000 distinct CDR3 sequences; 25% to 30% of them occurred a single time. Roughly 29% of the sample goes to the ten largest clones.

Interpreted using the paper, the treatment or condition label stands for: roughly 11-day PBMC culture with coronavirus spike peptide pools or control peptides (ViraFEST assay). The ViraFEST assay was used in the study, in which antigen-specific T cells were expanded with peptide pools and expanded clonotypes were subsequently identified by TCR sequencing. Negative nucleocapsid antibody tests taken both before and after vaccination confirmed that the healthy vaccine recipients had no prior SARS-CoV-2 infection. Roughly 2 million PBMCs per well were cultured in IMDM with approximately 5% human AB serum and about 9.2 IU/ml IL-2, plus 10 ug/ml peptide pools. Half of the culture medium was replaced with fresh IL-2-containing medium on days 3 and 7. After 10 days of culture, CD4+ T cells were isolated by negative selection using the EasySep CD4+ T cell isolation kit. Ficoll-Paque Plus gradient centrifugation was used to isolate PBMCs from whole blood, and the isolated PBMCs were then either used fresh or cryopreserved at -140C. In general, triplicate wells were set up for every culture condition.

CDR1 GTSNPN and CDR2 SVGIG are derived from the germline V gene (reference sequence). Inclusive of the bounding cysteine and phenylalanine, the CDR3 is 14 residues long. The retained sequence is limited to the CDR3, 42 bases, with the frame set at the first base. V ends up 3 bases short and J 5 bases short, with an unmatched junction base count of 8. What the authors observed across the whole study: The median number of SARS-CoV-2-reactive clonotypes rose from 20 to 25 after infection to 35 to 45 after vaccination, but the change was not significant. Of the vaccine-specific clones found in convalescent patients, nearly all (304 of 307) were mono-reactive for SARS-CoV-2 spike instead of being cross-reactive with common cold coronaviruses. Only a relatively small number of convalescent patients were included in the study, and early timepoints following natural infection were not analyzed. Among the post-vaccine SARS-CoV-2-reactive clones in convalescent patients, a median 86.3% showed up only after vaccination, which suggests vaccine-specific priming.

Comments on this clonotype: Its antigen is not yet known. No base qualities exist here, and no much larger clone lies one base off it.

The sequence joins TRBV30 to TRBJ1-1, and 8 bases in between align with TRBD1. This clonotype was obtained from a human donor who received a COVID-19 vaccine. The sample in question was CD4+ T cells from blood, cultured in vitro, obtained before SARS-CoV-2 vaccination. The CDR3 corresponds to CAWRTGGRYTEAFF. The DNA sequence is TGTGCCTGGAGAACAGGGGGGAGGTATACTGAAGCTTTCTTT.